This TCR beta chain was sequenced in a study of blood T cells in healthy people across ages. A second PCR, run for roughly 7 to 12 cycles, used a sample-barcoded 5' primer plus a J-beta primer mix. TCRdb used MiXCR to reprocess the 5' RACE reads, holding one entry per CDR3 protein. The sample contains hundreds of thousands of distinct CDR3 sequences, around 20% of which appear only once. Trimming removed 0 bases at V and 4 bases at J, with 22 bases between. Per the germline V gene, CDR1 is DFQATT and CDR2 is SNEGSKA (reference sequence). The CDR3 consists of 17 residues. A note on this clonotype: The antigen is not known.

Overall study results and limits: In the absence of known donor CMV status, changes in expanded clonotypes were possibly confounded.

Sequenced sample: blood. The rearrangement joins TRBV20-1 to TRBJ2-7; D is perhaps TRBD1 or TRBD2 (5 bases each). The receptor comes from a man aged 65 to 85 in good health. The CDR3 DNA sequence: TGCAGTGCTAGAGACGTTCCTAGCCGGGACCCCAATTACGAGCAGTACTTC. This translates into CSARDVPSRDPNYEQYF.